A selection of T cell receptor beta chains follows, all from one sample in a study. Using its own MiXCR run on the RT-PCR reads, TCRdb lists one record per CDR3 protein. This sample has about 700,000 distinct CDR3 sequences, with approximately 15% found just once. Sample: memory CD4+ T cells from blood. Receptor source: a female donor in good health, serving as a healthy control. Each CDR3 is given with its conserved first and last residue. A D gene is named only where the DNA matches it firmly. Clone size is stated in some rows and not others, as once, few, many or a class when expanded.

few,TRBV7-2,TRBD2,17,TRBJ2-1,TGTGCCAGCAGCTTAGAGGCTAGCGGGGGGTTTTACAATGAGCAGTTCTTC,CASSLEASGGFYNEQFF
few,TRBV5-4,TRBD2,14,TRBJ2-5,TGTGCCAGCAGCTCGGAGGGACTAAAAGAGACCCAGTACTTC,CASSSEGLKETQYF
few,TRBV27,-,15,TRBJ1-1,TGTGCCAGCAGTGCGAGAATGGGGGGAAACACTGAAGCTTTCTTT,CASSARMGGNTEAFF
few,TRBV4-2,-,13,TRBJ2-3,TGTGCCACCCGGGGTACTAGCACAGATACGCAGTATTTT,CATRGTSTDTQYF
many,TRBV20-1,-,15,TRBJ1-1,TGCAGTGCCAGAACAGACTCACTGGTGGGCACTGAAGCTTTCTTT,CSARTDSLVGTEAFF
few,TRBV6-5,-,14,TRBJ2-1,TGTGCCAGCAGTTACTCGGGACTGAGAAATGAGCAGTTCTTC,CASSYSGLRNEQFF
many,TRBV20-1,TRBD2,14,TRBJ2-7,TGCAGTGCTCCACGGACTAGCGAATCCTACGAGCAGTACTTC,CSAPRTSESYEQYF
-,TRBV6-1,-,14,TRBJ2-1,TGTGCCAGCATTCGGCCAGGATCCAACAATGAGCAGTTCTTC,CASIRPGSNNEQFF
few,TRBV7-9,-,13,TRBJ2-3,TGTGCCAGCAGCAGGGTGGTCACAGATACGCAGTATTTT,CASSRVVTDTQYF
-,TRBV6-5,-,14,TRBJ2-1,TGTGCCAGCAGTTACGGTCTGGCCTGGGGTGAGCAGTTCTTC,CASSYGLAWGEQFF
-,TRBV7-6,-,12,TRBJ1-5,TGTGCCAGCAGCTTAGTGGGGGAGACCCAGCATTTT,CASSLVGETQHF
-,TRBV29-1,TRBD1,13,TRBJ2-7,TGCAGCGTGGAAGGACAGGGGGGAACCGAGCAGTACTTC,CSVEGQGGTEQYF
few,TRBV10-3,TRBD1,13,TRBJ2-5,TGTGCCATCAGTGGGACAGGGAAAGAGACCCAGTACTTC,CAISGTGKETQYF
-,TRBV7-2,-,14,TRBJ2-2,TGTGCCAGCAGCCAAGGACAGCCTACCGGGGAGCTGTTTTTT,CASSQGQPTGELFF
many,TRBV20-1,-,16,TRBJ1-5,TGCAGTGCTCTCGGAGGGGGGGCGGGGAACAATCAGCCCCAGCATTTT,CSALGGGAGNNQPQHF
-,TRBV12-3/TRBV12-4,TRBD2,14,TRBJ2-3,TGTGCCAGCAGCTTTACTAGCGGGGGAGATACGCAGTATTTT,CASSFTSGGDTQYF
-,TRBV5-1,-,16,TRBJ2-5,TGCGCCAGCAGCCCGGGGGTGGATCCCCGGCCGGAGACCCAGTACTTC,CASSPGVDPRPETQYF
few,TRBV3-1,-,15,TRBJ2-2,TGTGCCAGCAGCCAAGGACTAGTAAGCACCGGGGAGCTGTTTTTT,CASSQGLVSTGELFF
-,TRBV20-1,TRBD2,14,TRBJ2-2,TGCAGTGCTAGGTCTGTTAGCGGGACCGGGGAGCTGTTTTTT,CSARSVSGTGELFF
once,TRBV6-5,TRBD2,16,TRBJ2-7,TGTGCCAGCACTTATTACTTTGGAAGCGGGAGGGCCAAACAGTACTTC,CASTYYFGSGRAKQYF
many,TRBV7-9,-,15,TRBJ2-1,TGTGCCAGCAGCCCGGGGATAGCGGATTACAATGAGCAGTTCTTC,CASSPGIADYNEQFF
few,TRBV25-1,TRBD1,14,TRBJ2-2,TGTGCCAGCAGTGAAACAGGGGACACCGGGGAGCTGTTTTTT,CASSETGDTGELFF
many,TRBV29-1,-,13,TRBJ2-2,TGCAGCGTTGTCATCTCGAACACCGGGGAGCTGTTTTTT,CSVVISNTGELFF
-,TRBV11-1,TRBD2,16,TRBJ2-1,TGTGCCAGCAGCTTAGAGGGCGGGAGGGGTTACAATGAGCAGTTCTTC,CASSLEGGRGYNEQFF
few,TRBV29-1,TRBD2,13,TRBJ2-1,TGCAGCGTTGAGGGACTAGCGTTCTATGAGCAGTTCTTC,CSVEGLAFYEQFF
many,TRBV20-1,-,13,TRBJ1-5,TGCAGTGCCTCCGACGGCGACAATCAGCCCCAGCATTTT,CSASDGDNQPQHF
-,TRBV5-1,-,16,TRBJ1-1,TGCGCCAGCAGCTTGGGGGGGATATCCGTGAACACTGAAGCTTTCTTT,CASSLGGISVNTEAFF
-,TRBV28,-,15,TRBJ2-1,TGTGCCAGCAGTTTAGGGCGGGACTTCTACAATGAGCAGTTCTTC,CASSLGRDFYNEQFF
many,TRBV29-1,-,13,TRBJ1-1,TGCAGCGTGGCAGCGGGACGGGACACTGAAGCTTTCTTT,CSVAAGRDTEAFF
many,TRBV3-1,-,11,TRBJ1-2,TGTGCCAGCGGATTCCACTATGGCTACACCTTC,CASGFHYGYTF
many,TRBV6-5,-,12,TRBJ1-1,TGTGCCAGCAGCCCCAGGGGTGTGGAAGCTTTCTTT,CASSPRGVEAFF
-,TRBV11-2,TRBD2,17,TRBJ2-1,TGTGCCAGCAGCTTCAAGACTAGCGGGAGCTCCTACAATGAGCAGTTCTTC,CASSFKTSGSSYNEQFF
many,TRBV6-5,-,14,TRBJ2-5,TGTGCCAGCAGAAGGGAACCGACCCAAGAGACCCAGTACTTC,CASRREPTQETQYF
many,TRBV7-2,-,12,TRBJ2-2,TGTGCCAGCGGCAACTTTTACGGGGAGCTGTTTTTT,CASGNFYGELFF
few,TRBV7-2,-,17,TRBJ2-1,TGTGCCAGCAGCTTCTCCCCTACAGGGTCGACGTACAATGAGCAGTTCTTC,CASSFSPTGSTYNEQFF
-,TRBV5-1,TRBD2,14,TRBJ2-5,TGCGCCAGCAGCCCACAGACTAGCGAAGAGACCCAGTACTTC,CASSPQTSEETQYF
few,TRBV11-2,TRBD1,15,TRBJ1-2,TGTGCCAGCAGCTTATTAACAGGGGGCAACTATGGCTACACCTTC,CASSLLTGGNYGYTF
-,TRBV12-3/TRBV12-4,-,14,TRBJ2-2,TGTGCCAGCAGTTACGACAGGTACACCGGGGAGCTGTTTTTT,CASSYDRYTGELFF
few,TRBV7-2,-,14,TRBJ1-5,TGTGCCAGCAGCTTCAAATATAGCAATCAGCCCCAGCATTTT,CASSFKYSNQPQHF
many,TRBV5-1,TRBD1,14,TRBJ1-2,TGCGCCAGCAGCTTGGACCCAGGGGGGCATGGCTACACCTTC,CASSLDPGGHGYTF
-,TRBV6-2/TRBV6-3,-,13,TRBJ2-1,TGTGCCAGCACTACGATAGAAATGGGGGAGCAGTTCTTC,CASTTIEMGEQFF